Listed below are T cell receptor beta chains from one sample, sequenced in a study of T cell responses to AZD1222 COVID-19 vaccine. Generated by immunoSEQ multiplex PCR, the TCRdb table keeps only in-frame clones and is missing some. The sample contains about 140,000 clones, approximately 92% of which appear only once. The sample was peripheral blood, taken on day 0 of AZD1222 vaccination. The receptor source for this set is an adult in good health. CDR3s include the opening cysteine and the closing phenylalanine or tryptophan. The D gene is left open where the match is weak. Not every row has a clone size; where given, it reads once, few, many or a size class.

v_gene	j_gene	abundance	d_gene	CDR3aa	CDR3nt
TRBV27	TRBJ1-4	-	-	CASSFDSTNEKLFF	TGTGCCAGCAGTTTCGATTCAACTAATGAAAAACTGTTTTTT
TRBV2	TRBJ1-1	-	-	CASSDDQGMNTEAFF	TGTGCCAGCAGTGACGACCAGGGGATGAACACTGAAGCTTTCTTT
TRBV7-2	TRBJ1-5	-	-	CASSSRDSNQPQHF	TGTGCCAGCAGCTCCCGGGACAGCAATCAGCCCCAGCATTTT
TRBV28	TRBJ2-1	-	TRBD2	CASDPSGKRDEQFF	TGTGCCAGCGATCCTAGCGGGAAAAGGGATGAGCAGTTCTTC
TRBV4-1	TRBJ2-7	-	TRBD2	CASSQEAGGSLEQYF	TGCGCCAGCAGCCAAGAAGCGGGGGGGAGCCTCGAGCAGTACTTC
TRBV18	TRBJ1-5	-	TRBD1	CASSPGTAGQPQHF	TGTGCCAGCTCACCTGGGACAGCCGGGCAGCCCCAGCATTTT
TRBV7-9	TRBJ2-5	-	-	CASSFSWGEYLKETQYF	TGTGCCAGCAGCTTCTCGTGGGGCGAATATTTAAAAGAGACCCAGTACTTC
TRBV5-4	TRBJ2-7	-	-	CASSLGGESSYEQYF	TGTGCCAGCAGCTTGGGCGGGGAGAGCTCCTACGAGCAGTACTTC
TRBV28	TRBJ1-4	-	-	CASSSTGNPNEKLFF	TGTGCCAGCAGTTCAACAGGGAACCCTAATGAAAAACTGTTTTTT
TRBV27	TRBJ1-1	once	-	CASRMNRYTEAFF	TGTGCCAGCAGGATGAACCGCTACACTGAAGCTTTCTTT
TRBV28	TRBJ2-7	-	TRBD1	CASTTGTGTYEQYF	TGTGCCAGCACCACTGGGACAGGTACCTACGAGCAGTACTTC
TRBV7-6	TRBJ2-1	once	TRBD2	CASSLERRSGTSYNEQFF	TGTGCCAGCAGCTTAGAAAGAAGGAGCGGGACGTCCTACAATGAGCAGTTCTTC
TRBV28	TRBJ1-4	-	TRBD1	CASSFPGQGVEKLFF	TGTGCCAGCAGTTTCCCGGGACAGGGGGTTGAAAAACTGTTTTTT
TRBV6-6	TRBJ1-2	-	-	CASNLEGTWGYTF	TGTGCCAGCAATTTAGAGGGAACTTGGGGCTACACCTTC
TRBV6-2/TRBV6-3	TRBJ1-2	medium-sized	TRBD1	CASSSQGDGYTF	TGTGCCAGCAGTTCCCAGGGGGATGGCTACACCTTC
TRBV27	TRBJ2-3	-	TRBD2	CASSFFRGNGEGGPDTQYF	TGTGCCAGCAGTTTTTTCCGGGGGAATGGAGAGGGAGGGCCAGATACGCAGTATTTT
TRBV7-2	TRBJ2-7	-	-	CASSFASDFTYEQYF	TGTGCCAGCAGCTTCGCTAGCGACTTTACATACGAGCAGTACTTC
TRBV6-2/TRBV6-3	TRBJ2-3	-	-	CASSYRGWGLRDTQYF	TGTGCCAGCAGTTACCGCGGTTGGGGGTTAAGAGATACGCAGTATTTT
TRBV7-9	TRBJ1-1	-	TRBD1	CASSELQGGRRNTEAFF	TGTGCCAGCAGCGAACTCCAGGGGGGTCGAAGGAACACTGAAGCTTTCTTT
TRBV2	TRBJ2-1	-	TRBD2	CASTGNKVAGDSYNEQFF	TGTGCCAGCACCGGGAATAAGGTAGCGGGAGACTCCTACAATGAGCAGTTCTTC
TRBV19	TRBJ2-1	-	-	CASRRTGTTYNEQFF	TGTGCCAGTAGGAGGACAGGGACTACCTACAATGAGCAGTTCTTC
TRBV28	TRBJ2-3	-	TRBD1	CASTEGQGGTQYF	TGTGCCAGCACGGAAGGACAGGGAGGTACGCAGTATTTT
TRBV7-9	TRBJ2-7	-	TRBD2	CASSSSGQGTSGSRYEQYF	TGTGCCAGCAGCTCGTCGGGACAGGGGACTAGCGGGAGTAGGTACGAGCAGTACTTC
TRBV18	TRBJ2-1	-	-	CASSLRGRTAYNEQFF	TGTGCCAGCTCACTGCGCGGAAGGACAGCATACAATGAGCAGTTCTTC
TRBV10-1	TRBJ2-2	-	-	CASSVEGVSGTGELFF	TGCGCCAGCAGTGTAGAGGGTGTAAGCGGGACCGGGGAGCTGTTTTTT
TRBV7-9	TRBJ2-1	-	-	CASSPPAHGVKNDEQFF	TGTGCCAGCAGCCCCCCGGCACACGGGGTAAAGAACGATGAGCAGTTCTTC
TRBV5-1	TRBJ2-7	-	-	CASSLEGDEQYF	TGCGCCAGCAGCTTGGAGGGGGACGAGCAGTACTTC
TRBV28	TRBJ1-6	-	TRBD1	CASSPIGTANNSPLHF	TGTGCCAGCAGTCCGATAGGGACAGCTAATAATTCACCCCTCCACTTT
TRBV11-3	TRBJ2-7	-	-	CASSLTPSEQYF	TGTGCCAGCAGCTTAACGCCGAGTGAGCAGTACTTC
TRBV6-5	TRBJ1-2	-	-	CASSYSERRGNYGYTF	TGTGCCAGCAGTTACTCGGAACGGCGAGGAAACTATGGCTACACCTTC
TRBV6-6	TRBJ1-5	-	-	CASKSKSNQPQHF	TGTGCCAGCAAGTCGAAAAGCAATCAGCCCCAGCATTTT
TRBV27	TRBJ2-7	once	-	CASSYPYRDTSYEQYF	TGTGCCAGCAGTTATCCCTACAGGGACACGTCCTACGAGCAGTACTTC
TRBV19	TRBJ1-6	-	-	CASSIGQNSPLHF	TGTGCCAGTAGTATCGGTCAGAATTCACCCCTCCACTTT
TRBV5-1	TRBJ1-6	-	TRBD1	CASSLARQGAGMGSYNSPLHF	TGCGCCAGCAGCTTGGCCCGACAGGGGGCCGGAATGGGTTCCTATAATTCACCCCTCCACTTT
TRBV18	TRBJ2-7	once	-	CASSPTTYYEQYF	TGTGCCAGCTCACCAACTACTTACTACGAGCAGTACTTC
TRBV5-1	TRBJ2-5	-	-	CASSLGFVGQETQYF	TGCGCCAGCAGCTTAGGGTTCGTGGGCCAAGAGACCCAGTACTTC
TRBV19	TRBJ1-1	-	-	CASSIKKGSFIDTEAFF	TGTGCCAGTAGTATAAAAAAAGGGTCCTTTATCGACACTGAAGCTTTCTTT
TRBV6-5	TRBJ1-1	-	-	CASRKTGTTEAFF	TGTGCCAGCAGAAAAACAGGGACAACTGAAGCTTTCTTT
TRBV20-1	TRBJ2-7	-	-	CSASVRSYEQYF	TGCAGTGCTAGTGTCAGGAGCTACGAGCAGTACTTC
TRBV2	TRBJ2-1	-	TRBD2	CASSATSGRANEQFF	TGTGCCAGCAGTGCGACTAGCGGGAGGGCAAATGAGCAGTTCTTC
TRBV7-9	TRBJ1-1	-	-	CASSLGFREAFF	TGTGCCAGCAGCTTAGGTTTTAGGGAAGCTTTCTTT
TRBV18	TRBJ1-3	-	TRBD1	CASSYYRGNSGNTIYF	TGTGCCAGCTCCTACTACAGGGGGAACTCTGGAAACACCATATATTTT
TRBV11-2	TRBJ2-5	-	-	CASSLDRVSETQYF	TGTGCCAGCAGCTTAGACAGGGTGTCAGAGACCCAGTACTTC
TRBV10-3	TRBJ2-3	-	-	CAISEVYTQYF	TGTGCCATCAGTGAGGTATATACGCAGTATTTT
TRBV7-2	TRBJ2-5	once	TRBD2	CASSPVLGESGGAQKTQYF	TGTGCCAGCAGCCCGGTGCTTGGGGAAAGCGGGGGGGCCCAAAAGACCCAGTACTTC
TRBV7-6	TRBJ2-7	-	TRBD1	CASSLYVGQGNEQYF	TGTGCCAGCAGCTTATACGTCGGACAGGGGAACGAGCAGTACTTC
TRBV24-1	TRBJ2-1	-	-	CATSDSSGFYEQFF	TGTGCCACCAGTGATTCCTCAGGGTTCTATGAGCAGTTCTTC
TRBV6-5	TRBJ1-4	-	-	CASSWGFEKLFF	TGTGCCAGCAGTTGGGGGTTTGAAAAACTGTTTTTT
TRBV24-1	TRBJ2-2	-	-	CATSPAEAGELFF	TGTGCCACCAGCCCTGCTGAGGCCGGGGAGCTGTTTTTT
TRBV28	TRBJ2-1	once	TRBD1	CASSSGQGSYNEQFF	TGTGCCAGCAGTTCGGGACAGGGGTCCTACAATGAGCAGTTCTTC
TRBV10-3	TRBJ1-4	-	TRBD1	CAISSDRGSANEKLFF	TGTGCCATCAGCTCGGACAGGGGCTCAGCTAATGAAAAACTGTTTTTT
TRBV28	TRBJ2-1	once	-	CASSFELGAEQFF	TGTGCCAGCAGCTTCGAACTTGGGGCTGAGCAGTTCTTC
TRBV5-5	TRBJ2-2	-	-	CASSSDLNRENTGELFF	TGTGCCAGCAGCTCAGACCTAAACAGGGAGAACACCGGGGAGCTGTTTTTT
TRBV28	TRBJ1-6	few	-	CASSLTYKNNSPLHF	TGTGCCAGCAGTTTAACATACAAAAATAATTCACCCCTCCACTTT
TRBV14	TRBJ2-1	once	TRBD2	CASSQGGLDNEQFF	TGTGCCAGCAGCCAAGGGGGACTAGACAATGAGCAGTTCTTC
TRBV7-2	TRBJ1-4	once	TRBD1	CASSLGGARGGEKLFF	TGTGCCAGCAGCTTAGGAGGTGCCAGGGGGGGTGAAAAACTGTTTTTT
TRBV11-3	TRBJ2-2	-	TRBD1	CASSPGQANTGELFF	TGTGCCAGCAGCCCCGGACAGGCCAACACCGGGGAGCTGTTTTTT
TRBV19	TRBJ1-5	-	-	CASIGRWNQPQHF	TGTGCCAGTATAGGACGGTGGAATCAGCCCCAGCATTTT
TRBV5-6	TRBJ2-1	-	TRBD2	CASTGRLAGDNEQFF	TGTGCCAGCACCGGCCGACTAGCGGGAGACAATGAGCAGTTCTTC
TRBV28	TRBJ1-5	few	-	CASSLPVSNQPQHF	TGTGCCAGCAGTTTACCGGTTAGCAATCAGCCCCAGCATTTT